Below are 26 T cell receptor beta chains sequenced from a single sample in a study of cytomegalovirus exposure and HLA in healthy donors. PCR employed 60 Vbeta and 13 Jbeta primers. Clones were read by immunoSEQ multiplex PCR, and TCRdb kept only the in-frame ones, dropping some. Its clone listing holds around 190,000 clones. The specimen sequenced was PBMCs. These receptors all stem from a woman in her thirties in good health and CMV-seropositive.

The chain recombines TRBV9 with TRBJ2-1, with D perhaps matching TRBD1 (5 bases). The ends were cut back, 0 bases at V and 9 bases at J, with 10 bases in the middle. In germline, CDR1 is SGDLS, CDR2 YYNGEE. This CDR3 is built from 13 residues. The CDR3 DNA follows: TGTGCCAGCAGCGTAGATGGGGCCGGTGAGCAGTTCTTC. Translation gives CASSVDGAGEQFF.

The chain recombines TRBV4-2 with TRBJ1-2; maybe TRBD1 (5 bases). This CDR3 has 15 amino acids. Germline CDR1 reads LGHNA; CDR2 reads YNFKEQ. Trimming shortened V by 2 bases and J by 2 bases, and 12 bases separated the two germline ends. CDR3 residues: CASSQKAGDNYGYTF. CDR3 nucleotide sequence: TGTGCCAGCAGCCAAAAGGCGGGGGACAACTATGGCTACACCTTC.

This sequence joins TRBV29-1 and TRBJ1-2; the D gene is possibly TRBD1 (5 bases). The CDR3 runs to 15 residues. Germline V CDR1 and CDR2: SQVTM, ANQGSEA. The V end was cut by 6 bases, the J end by 4 bases, with 21 bases between. Written as DNA, the CDR3 is TGCAGCGTCCGGAATTACGGGGGGTCGAGCTATGGCTACACCTTC. This codes for CSVRNYGGSSYGYTF. The full variable domain, completed using reference TRBV29-1 and TRBJ1-2, is SAVISQKPSRDICQRGTSLTIQCQVDSQVTMMFWYRQQPGQSLTLIATANQGSEATYESGFVIDKFPISRPNLTFSTLTVSNMSPEDSSIYLCSVRNYGGSSYGYTFGSGTRLTVV.

V is TRBV5-4 and J is TRBJ2-1, with 9 positions matching TRBD2. CDR3 length: 16 residues. V was pared by 4 bases and J by 5 bases, with 10 bases of the junction left unmatched. Germline CDR1 reads SGHNT; CDR2 reads YYREEE (reference sequence). CDR3 sequence: CASSSQGSGSDNEQFF. The CDR3 DNA reads as TGTGCCAGCAGCAGCCAAGGTAGCGGGAGCGACAATGAGCAGTTCTTC.

J is TRBJ2-7 and V is TRBV5-1, with a tentative D call TRBD1 (5 bases). Germline loops: CDR1 SGHRS, CDR2 YFSETQ. The V gene lost 3 bases and the J gene lost 1 base, with 8 bases spanning the gap. This CDR3 has 13 amino acids. The chain's CDR3 is CASSSDNSYEQYF. CDR3 sequence (DNA): TGCGCCAGCAGCTCGGACAATTCCTACGAGCAGTACTTC.

The chain employs TRBV28 and TRBJ2-7; TRBD2 aligns across 12 bases. V gave up 8 bases and J gave up 2 bases; unmatched junction bases: 7. The CDR3 consists of 15 residues. Germline V gene sequence: CDR1 MDHEN, CDR2 SYDVKM. CDR3 DNA sequence: TGTGCCAGCCGGACTAGCGGGGCAGGGACCTACGAGCAGTACTTC. It yields the protein CASRTSGAGTYEQYF.

The DNA for the CDR3 is TGTGCCAGCAGGATGGACGACAGCTCTGGAAACACCATATATTTT. It encodes CASRMDDSSGNTIYF. The rearrangement links TRBV6-4 to TRBJ1-3; a weak D match, TRBD1 (5 bases). The V end was cut by 6 bases, the J end by 0 bases, with 12 bases between. This CDR3 is built from 15 residues. Germline CDR1 and CDR2: MRHNA and SNTAGT.

The J gene is TRBJ1-5, the V gene TRBV10-2; 9 bases align to TRBD1. The CDR3 is 14 residues long. The germline CDR1 and CDR2 sequences are WSHSY and SAAADI. V was clipped by 4 bases and J by 7 bases; unmatched bases: 5. The CDR3 spells CASSAEDRGQPQHF. DNA of the CDR3: TGCGCCAGCAGTGCGGAGGACAGGGGACAGCCCCAGCATTTT.

The rearrangement joins TRBV4-3 to TRBJ1-1; TRBD1 might be the D (6 bases). Trimming left V 0 bases short and J 4 bases short, with 6 bases between. This CDR3 region has 13 residues. Looked up from germline, CDR1 is LGHNA and CDR2 is YSLEER. CDR3 bases: TGCGCCAGCAGCCAAGAAGGGGGCACTGAAGCTTTCTTT. Translated: CASSQEGGTEAFF.

The J gene is TRBJ1-1, the V gene TRBV6-1; no definite D call. The CDR3 length is 13 residues. Germline V gene lookup returns CDR1 MNHNS and CDR2 SASEGT. V lost 2 bases, J lost 9 bases, and 13 bases lay in between. CDR3 DNA: TGTGCCAGCAGTGAACCGGAGACCCCGAAAGCTTTCTTT. Amino acids: CASSEPETPKAFF.

V is TRBV6-5 and J is TRBJ2-3, with TRBD1 matching 8 bases. The CDR3 sequence is 15 residues long. Trimming removed 5 bases from V and 1 base from J; junction bases left unmatched: 5. Germline V gene sequence: CDR1 MNHEY, CDR2 SVGAGI. CDR3 loop: CASSMTGVGTDTQYF. The CDR3 DNA follows: TGTGCCAGCAGTATGACAGGGGTGGGCACAGATACGCAGTATTTT.

The CDR3 nucleotides read TGTGCCAGCCTATCAGCGGGGACCTACAATGAGCAGTTCTTC. Protein product: CASLSAGTYNEQFF. The chain carries TRBV7-9 and TRBJ2-1; TRBD2 matches 7 bases. V dropped 8 bases and J dropped 2; count of bases not matched to a gene: 6. Germline V gives CDR1 SEHNR, CDR2 FQNEAQ (reference sequence). This CDR3 has 14 residues. Looking up the rest from reference TRBV7-9 and TRBJ2-1 gives the full variable domain: DTGVSQNPRHKITKRGQNVTFRCDPISEHNRLYWYRQTLGQGPEFLTYFQNEAQLEKSRLLSDRFSAERPKGSFSTLEIQRTEQGDSAMYLCASLSAGTYNEQFFGPGTRLTVL.

The rearrangement uses TRBV6-5 and TRBJ2-7; tentative D call: TRBD2 (5 bases). The CDR3 consists of 14 residues. In germline, CDR1 is MNHEY, CDR2 SVGAGI. V lost 0 bases and J 3 bases, leaving 9 bases between the germline ends. The CDR3 coding sequence is TGTGCCAGCAGTTACTCGCCGGGGATCTACGAGCAGTACTTC. This codes for CASSYSPGIYEQYF.

This chain connects TRBV19 to TRBJ2-6; 9 nucleotides agree with TRBD2. Germline CDR1 LNHDA, CDR2 SQIVND (reference sequence). The CDR3 has 17 amino acids. J was trimmed by 4 bases and V by 2 bases; bases with no gene match: 6. CDR3: CASSILAGVGGANVLTF. CDR3 sequence (DNA): TGTGCCAGTAGTATATTAGCGGGAGTGGGCGGGGCCAACGTCCTGACTTTC.

CDR3 protein: CASTGTGNTEAFF. CDR3 sequence (DNA): TGTGCCAGTACTGGGACAGGGAACACTGAAGCTTTCTTT. This chain connects TRBV6-1 to TRBJ1-1; 8 bases are shared with TRBD1. CDR1 is MNHNS and CDR2 is SASEGT in the germline V gene. After removal of 9 bases from V and 1 base from J, the junction contained 4 bases not matched to a gene. The CDR3 is made up of 13 amino acids.

CDR3 nucleotide sequence: TGTGCCAGCGGCCGGGACAGACTCCTCTATGGCTACACCTTC. Translated, it gives CASGRDRLLYGYTF. V is TRBV7-2 and J is TRBJ1-2; TRBD1 matches 7 bases. The CDR3 consists of 14 residues. V was clipped by 8 bases and J by 4 bases; unmatched bases: 10. Germline CDR1 and CDR2: SGHTA and FQGNSA.

The rearrangement links TRBV7-6 to TRBJ2-5; 7 bases are shared with TRBD1. Trimming took 1 base from V and 1 from J; bases not matched to a gene: 6. Germline CDR1 and CDR2: SGHVS and FNYEAQ. The CDR3 length is 16 residues. CDR3 nucleotides: TGTGCCAGCAGCTTAGAAGCCAGGGGGTTCCAAGAGACCCAGTACTTC. It is translated as CASSLEARGFQETQYF.

The J gene is TRBJ1-5, the V gene TRBV5-4, with 7 bases fitting TRBD1. V lost 4 bases, J lost 4 bases, and 8 bases stayed unmatched. Germline V gene lookup returns CDR1 SGHNT and CDR2 YYREEE (reference sequence). This CDR3 has 15 amino acids. The chain's CDR3 is CASSRQRGPNQPQHF. CDR3 nucleotides: TGTGCCAGCAGCAGACAGAGGGGGCCAAATCAGCCCCAGCATTTT.

This chain links TRBV30 with TRBJ1-4, with TRBD1 as a possible D gene (5 bases). V lost 0 bases and J lost 5, with 22 bases in between. This CDR3 region has 18 residues. CDR1 GTSNPN and CDR2 SVGIG come from the germline V gene (reference sequence). DNA of the CDR3: TGTGCCTGGAGTGTACTCGGAGGGAGGGGAACTAAAAATGAAAAACTGTTTTTT. It specifies CAWSVLGGRGTKNEKLFF.

This sequence joins TRBV2 and TRBJ2-3; the D is unclear. V lost 6 bases and J 0 bases, leaving 10 bases between the germline ends. Per germline, CDR1 SNHLY and CDR2 FYNNEI. The CDR3 runs 14 residues. CDR3 coding DNA: TGTGCCAGCAGGCGGAGAACTAGCACAGATACGCAGTATTTT. It specifies CASRRRTSTDTQYF.

This rearrangement joins TRBV28 to TRBJ1-1, with TRBD1 matching 7 bases. Germline-derived CDR1 and CDR2 are MDHEN and SYDVKM. The ends lost 6 bases at V and 1 base at J; junction bases unmatched: 5. The CDR3 runs to 14 residues. The CDR3 loop reads CASSPYRGNTEAFF. In DNA, the CDR3 is TGTGCCAGCAGCCCATACAGGGGGAACACTGAAGCTTTCTTT.

The chain has TRBV7-8 and TRBJ2-1; 13 nucleotides line up with TRBD2. Trimming cost V 6 bases and J 15 bases; bases outside gene matches: 8. The germline gives CDR1 SGHVS, CDR2 FQNEAQ. The CDR3 contains 13 residues. CDR3 sequence (DNA): TGTGCCAGCAGTCCACTAGCGGGAGGGGAAGCGTTCTTC. It specifies CASSPLAGGEAFF.

V is TRBV6-5 and J is TRBJ1-1; 8 bases match TRBD1. CDR1 MNHEY and CDR2 SVGAGI come from the germline V gene. Germline trimming cut 7 bases from V and 1 base from J; bases unmatched to any gene: 2. The CDR3 spans 13 residues. In nucleotides, the CDR3 is TGTGCCAGCACCGACAGGGGGAACACTGAAGCTTTCTTT. It translates to CASTDRGNTEAFF.

The CDR3 nucleotides read TGCAGCGTAACTAGCGGGAGGGCCTACGAGCAGTACTTC. It specifies CSVTSGRAYEQYF. This chain connects TRBV29-1 to TRBJ2-5; 13 positions agree with TRBD2. The closer fit of TRBJ2-7 to the DNA end suggests the J call may be wrong. CDR1 and CDR2 from the germline V gene are SQVTM and ANQGSEA. The CDR3 covers 13 residues.

CDR3 sequence (DNA): TGTGCCAGCAGCTTAGGAAGGCGGGTCGGCACAGATACGCAGTATTTT. Residues: CASSLGRRVGTDTQYF. The chain joins TRBV7-8 to TRBJ2-3; a possible D gene is TRBD2 (5 bases). The CDR3 is 16 amino acids. Germline V gene data show CDR1 as SGHVS and CDR2 as FQNEAQ. V lost 1 base and J 1 base, leaving 12 bases between the germline ends.

V usage is TRBV10-2 and J usage is TRBJ2-5; 12 nucleotides align to TRBD1. The CDR3 length is 16 residues. The V gene end was trimmed by 0 bases and the J gene end by 4 bases; junction bases not matched to a gene: 3. Germline assignment: CDR1 WSHSY and CDR2 SAAADI. The CDR3 DNA reads as TGCGCCAGCAGTGAGTCGGGGGACAGGGGGCGAGAGACCCAGTACTTC. Its protein is CASSESGDRGRETQYF.